This TCR beta chain emerged from a study of T cell responses to AZD1222 COVID-19 vaccine (dated by TCRdb to 2020 to 2023). The study in broad terms: TCR sequencing covered over 230 trial participants: about 210 given two doses of AZD1222 and 26 given two doses of MenACWY control vaccine. Trial participants were enrolled by age into subgroups of 18-55, 56-69 and 70-plus years, and roughly 150, 30 and 60 TCR-sequenced participants, respectively, were included in these subgroups. Broad study findings and their caveats: Participants were mostly white British and included more females than males, and it was suggested by the authors that clonal diversity may have been underestimated. Reportedly, close to half of the unique spike-specific TCRs recognized epitopes lying outside the regions that are mutated in the B.1.351 and B.1.1.7 variants. The vaccine-associated CD4 TCRs covered the entire spike protein, and the dominant responses fell in regions 160-218 and 743-854. The 56-69-year group was small, and its depth increase did not reach significance, likely because of low power. After two AZD1222 doses, both the breadth and the depth of spike-specific TCRs were significantly higher than at day 0 and than in MenACWY recipients. No day 14 peak-response samples were available, so repertoires were characterized only after the peak T cell response. Conclusions about previously exposed vaccinees are limited because only five to seven AZD1222 recipients were SARS-CoV-2 seropositive at baseline.

Concerning this clone itself: Its specific antigen is unknown. Per-base quality was not reported, and no clone a single base away is much larger than it.

The CDR3 regions of human TCRbeta chains were analyzed by immunosequencing. Processing in the source paper ran as follows. TCRs in the repertoires were compared against a reference library of SARS-CoV-2-specific TCRs that had been generated with the MIRA antigen-specificity platform. Breadth was defined as the fraction of unique TCRs that were SARS-CoV-2-associated, and depth was defined as the fraction of total T cells that were SARS-CoV-2-associated. Using the MIRA data, each spike-specific TCR was mapped to the spike region that the TCR reacts to and placed in a CD4 or CD8 class. Log10-transformed breadth and depth values were compared by one-way ANOVA with Sidak's multiple comparisons tests. Not all clones reach the TCRdb copy of this immuneACCESS table, which keeps in-frame sequences only. Checked studies attribute under half of the gap to unresolved V genes and leave the rest unexplained. The V and J calls and clone size come from that table; D and trimming were worked out from the DNA. In all, the sample holds 250,000 to 300,000 clones, and 94% of those were seen once. The ten largest clones capture less than 0.6% of the sample.

The time point label on this specimen signifies: about 28 days (+/-7) after the second vaccine dose. AZD1222 recipients whose second dose came at about 4 weeks and those whose second dose came at about 12 weeks were combined into one group, since spike-specific TCR depth and breadth did not differ between the two schedules. The vaccinee samples were drawn from two UK trials, COV001 and COV002, one of which was a single-blind randomized controlled phase 2/3 trial testing AZD1222 (ChAdOx1 nCoV-19) in healthy adults. For TCRbeta chain sequencing, PBMC samples from trial participants were taken at day 0 and at day 28 after the second dose. The sample here was peripheral blood, taken 28 days after the second AZD1222 dose. This TCR was recovered from an adult who received the AZD1222 COVID-19 vaccine.

The CDR3 region reads CASSLSSFQDEQYF. The DNA sequence is given as TGTGCCAGCAGCTTGTCCAGCTTCCAAGACGAGCAGTACTTC. The sequence is built from TRBV5-4 and TRBJ2-7, with the D gene not clear enough to name. Trimming takes 1 base from V and 5 bases from J, and the germline ends sit 13 bases apart. CDR1 and CDR2, looked up from the germline V gene (reference sequence), are SGHNT and YYREEE. From its cysteine to its phenylalanine, the CDR3 spans 14 amino acids. Here the CDR3 DNA is all that survives: 42 bases in frame from base 1.